These T cell receptor beta chains were read from a single sample in a study of CD8 T cells in ankylosing spondylitis. TCRdb called the 5' RACE reads again in MiXCR, with one record for every CDR3 protein. The top ten clones hold around 4.3% of a sample with over 100,000 distinct CDR3 sequences, roughly 10% of them seen once. Sequenced material: blood, either unsorted or a sorted T cell fraction (not recorded which). The source of these receptors is a female donor with ankylosing spondylitis or in good health (not recorded which). Each CDR3 is given without its conserved first and last residue.

v_call	j_call	cdr3_length	cdr3_aa
TRBV4-1	TRBJ2-1	9	ASSQPGGQF
TRBV4-1	TRBJ1-1	14	ASSQGYVTGRSKAF
TRBV7-2	TRBJ2-2	13	ASSLGSANTGELF
TRBV5-6	TRBJ2-5	13	ASSTGTGREETQY
TRBV12-3/TRBV12-4	TRBJ1-6	12	ASSLAELNSPLH
TRBV7-3	TRBJ2-2	14	ASSLREGSNTGELF
TRBV5-1	TRBJ1-3	12	ASSQGQPGNTIY
TRBV18	TRBJ2-5	11	ASSERGVETQY
TRBV5-1	TRBJ1-2	13	ASSLRTGGDYGYT
TRBV25-1	TRBJ1-5	11	ASSDRGFQPQH
TRBV20-1	TRBJ2-7	11	SAAGPSSYEQY
TRBV2	TRBJ1-1	11	ASSARASLEAF
TRBV11-2	TRBJ1-3	15	ASSRDSNAASGNTIY
TRBV5-1	TRBJ1-3	9	ASTYGNTIY
TRBV29-1	TRBJ1-1	14	SGEGGGAALHTEAF
TRBV5-1	TRBJ2-4	10	ASSLDQNIQY